Below are 20 T cell receptor beta chains sequenced from a single sample in a study of T cells in Graves' hyperthyroidism and ophthalmopathy. Amplified TCR beta CDR3 regions came from RNA transcripts. HTBI primers were used for first-round RT-PCR of the TCR CDR3. Using its own MiXCR run on the multiplex PCR reads, TCRdb lists one record per CDR3 protein. The sample yields under 450,000 distinct CDR3 sequences, around 14% seen once. The specimen was blood. The receptor source for this set is a woman in her late teens or twenties with Graves' hyperthyroidism.

The chain carries TRBV28 and TRBJ2-3; 7 bases line up with TRBD2. Germline V gene data show CDR1 as MDHEN and CDR2 as SYDVKM. The CDR3 runs 15 residues. The J segment lost 3 bases and the V segment lost 7 bases, leaving 10 bases of the junction unmatched. The DNA of the CDR3 is TGTGCCAGCACCCCTCGGGGGGTTTTGACAGATACGCAGTATTTT. Translation: CASTPRGVLTDTQYF.

This clonotype appeared a few times. The gene calls are TRBV27 and TRBJ2-6; D gene uncertain. V was cut by 11 bases and J by 5 bases, with 13 bases left in between. Germline lookup yields CDR1 MNHEY and CDR2 SMNVEV (reference sequence). The CDR3 covers 13 residues. Here the CDR3 reads CACGRLRANVLTF. The DNA of the CDR3 is TGTGCCTGCGGACGTCTCAGGGCCAACGTCCTGACTTTC.

This chain uses TRBV4-2 with TRBJ2-3; D uncertain. Germline CDR1 reads LGHNA; CDR2 reads YNFKEQ. The V gene lost 4 bases and the J gene lost 5 bases, with 10 bases spanning the gap. This CDR3 has 13 residues. CDR3 coding DNA: TGTGCCAGCAGCCGCAACTTGGAAGATACGCAGTATTTT. It yields the protein CASSRNLEDTQYF.

This clonotype has ten or more counts. This chain connects TRBV20-1 to TRBJ2-3; TRBD2 might be the D (6 bases). V shed 3 bases and J shed 4 bases, with 20 bases lying between them. The germline gives CDR1 DFQATT, CDR2 SNEGSKA (reference sequence). The CDR3 sequence is 16 residues long. In DNA form, the CDR3 reads TGCAGTGCTAGCCTCTACCCGGGGCGGGGAGCAGATACGCAGTATTTT. Its protein product is CSASLYPGRGADTQYF.

This clonotype occurred a few times. The genes are TRBV4-3 and TRBJ2-1, with 9 nucleotides matching TRBD1. Germline-derived CDR1 and CDR2 are LGHNA and YSLEER. The CDR3 is made up of 15 amino acids. V lost 5 bases and J lost 9; bases outside the gene matches: 11. Written as DNA, the CDR3 is TGCGCCAGCAGCTCCACAGGGGGCGAACTGGCTGAGCAGTTCTTC. Its translation is CASSSTGGELAEQFF.

This clonotype was seen only a few times. The genes are TRBV12-3 or TRBV12-4 and TRBJ1-2; no clear D. The germline V and J ends were trimmed by 6 bases and 5 bases, with 13 bases remaining between them. The CDR3 totals 13 residues. The CDR3 is CASRPEDHYGYTF. For the CDR3, the DNA is TGTGCCAGCAGACCCGAGGACCATTATGGCTACACCTTC.

This clonotype was recorded at least ten times. The chain combines TRBV6-2 or TRBV6-3 with TRBJ2-5; no reliable D call. The CDR3 consists of 15 residues. Trimming removed 1 base from V and 1 base from J, with 10 bases in between. Germline V CDR1 and CDR2: MNHEY, SVGEGT. CDR3 DNA: TGTGCCAGCAGTTACTTAATGGCAGTCCAAGAGACCCAGTACTTC. It specifies CASSYLMAVQETQYF.

This clonotype was detected ten times or more. This rearrangement joins TRBV12-5 to TRBJ2-1; D is unclear. Germline V gene lookup returns CDR1 LGHNT and CDR2 FRNRAP. CDR3 size: 15 residues. V was cut by 5 bases and J by 0 bases, with 11 bases left in between. The CDR3 coding sequence is TGTGCTAGTGGTAACCTAGTAGGCTCCTACAATGAGCAGTTCTTC. Residues: CASGNLVGSYNEQFF.

The sample holds one count of this clonotype. J is TRBJ2-7 and V is TRBV4-3; D might be TRBD1 (5 bases). The germline CDR1 and CDR2 sequences are LGHNA and YSLEER. This CDR3 has 16 residues. Deletions cut 1 base from V and 0 bases from J, with 13 bases between. In nucleotides, the CDR3 is TGCGCCAGCAGCCAAGGCCTAGGGGCCAGCTCCTACGAGCAGTACTTC. Translated, it gives CASSQGLGASSYEQYF.

This clonotype has a handful of counts. The chain has TRBV19 and TRBJ1-2; D remains unclear. There are 14 residues in the CDR3. V was clipped by 6 bases and J by 5 bases, with 16 bases between them. In germline, CDR1 is LNHDA, CDR2 SQIVND (reference sequence). The chain's CDR3 is CASRSSQSFYGYTF. The CDR3 DNA sequence: TGTGCCAGTAGATCTTCTCAATCTTTTTATGGCTACACCTTC.

This clonotype was counted many times. V is TRBV2 and J is TRBJ2-5; D assignment may be TRBD1 or TRBD2 (5 bases each). Trimming pared 2 bases from V and 3 bases from J, leaving 16 bases between. The CDR3 is 16 residues long. The germline V gene has CDR1 SNHLY and CDR2 FYNNEI. CDR3 in amino acids: CASSEPGTANEETQYF. In DNA, the CDR3 is TGTGCCAGCAGTGAACCCGGGACGGCCAACGAAGAGACCCAGTACTTC.

V usage is TRBV15 and J usage is TRBJ2-7; possible D gene TRBD2, 6 bases. The CDR3 loop spans 16 amino acids. Germline V lookup: CDR1 LNHNV, CDR2 YYDKDF (reference sequence). V lost 2 bases and J lost 4, with 18 bases in between. The CDR3, as DNA: TGTGCCACCAGCAGATACTCCGGGAGAGGGTTTTACGAGCAGTACTTC. This translates into CATSRYSGRGFYEQYF. Full variable domain (missing parts from reference TRBV15 and TRBJ2-7): DAMVIQNPRYQVTQFGKPVTLSCSQTLNHNVMYWYQQKSSQAPKLLFHYYDKDFNNEADTPDNFQSRRPNTSFCFLDIRSPGLGDTAMYLCATSRYSGRGFYEQYFGPGTRLTVT.

There are many counts of this clonotype. The V call is TRBV4-1, the J call TRBJ1-1, with TRBD1 as a possible D gene (6 bases). V lost 6 bases, J lost 1 base, and 12 bases lay in between. The CDR3 is 14 residues long. Germline values: CDR1 MGHRA, CDR2 YSYEKL. The CDR3 nucleotides are TGCGCCAGCAGGGCGGGGGCGGCGAACACTGAAGCTTTCTTT. This sequence encodes CASRAGAANTEAFF.

This clonotype was seen more than once but under ten times. The V gene is TRBV5-1, the J gene TRBJ1-3; 8 positions agree with TRBD1. There are 18 residues in the CDR3. Germline CDR1 and CDR2: SGHRS and YFSETQ. With V trimmed by 4 bases and J by 7 bases, 19 bases remained unmatched. In DNA form, the CDR3 reads TGCGCCAGCAGCCCGGATGGGGCAGGGGGCGCATTTGCGAACACCATATATTTT. Translated, it gives CASSPDGAGGAFANTIYF.

This clonotype has a count of ten or more. The chain employs TRBV6-5 and TRBJ1-2, with a tentative D call TRBD1 (5 bases). CDR1 and CDR2 (germline): MNHEY, SVGAGI. The length of the CDR3 is 17 residues. The V gene lost 0 bases and the J gene lost 0 bases, with 14 bases spanning the gap. The CDR3 loop is CASSYSMAGPSNYGYTF. CDR3 sequence (DNA): TGTGCCAGCAGTTACTCAATGGCAGGGCCGTCTAACTATGGCTACACCTTC.

The V and J genes are TRBV10-2 and TRBJ2-7; D assignment may be TRBD1 or TRBD2 (5 bases each). There are 13 residues in the CDR3. V was pared by 3 bases and J by 6 bases, with 12 bases between. The V gene's germline CDR1 is WSHSY and CDR2 SAAADI. The CDR3 spells CASSDLSRGEQYF. CDR3 DNA sequence: TGCGCCAGCAGTGACTTATCGAGGGGCGAGCAGTACTTC.

This clonotype was seen repeatedly, ten times or more. This CDR3 is CASSEQGYNSPLHF. The CDR3 DNA is TGTGCCAGCAGTGAACAGGGTTATAATTCACCCCTCCACTTT. This chain joins TRBV2 and TRBJ1-6; a weak D match, TRBD1 (5 bases). CDR1 SNHLY and CDR2 FYNNEI come from the germline V gene. The CDR3 has 14 amino acids. Between the trimmed V and J ends, which lost 2 bases and 4 bases, there was a span of 6 bases.

This clonotype showed up many times. The chain has TRBV7-9 and TRBJ2-5; possibly TRBD1 or TRBD2 for D (5 bases each). Trimming stripped 1 base from V and 5 bases from J, with 17 bases between. The CDR3 has 16 residues. Germline-derived CDR1 and CDR2 are SEHNR and FQNEAQ (reference sequence). The CDR3 sequence is CASSLGGSRAVETQYF. The CDR3 DNA is TGTGCCAGCAGCTTAGGGGGGAGTCGGGCGGTGGAGACCCAGTACTTC.

This clonotype has only a few counts. The rearrangement links TRBV5-6 to TRBJ2-3; no firm D call. Trimming pared 2 bases from V and 11 bases from J, leaving 9 bases between. Germline V gene lookup returns CDR1 SGHDT and CDR2 YYEEEE. The CDR3 is 11 residues long. CDR3 loop: CASSFDSQQYF. The DNA for the CDR3 is TGTGCCAGCAGCTTTGACTCACAGCAGTATTTT.

This clonotype was seen many times. This chain joins TRBV29-1 and TRBJ1-4; D uncertain. Germline V gene sequence: CDR1 SQVTM, CDR2 ANQGSEA. Deletions cut 5 bases from V and 2 bases from J, with 9 bases between. The CDR3 sequence is 13 residues long. Written as DNA, the CDR3 is TGCAGCGTTAAGCTAGCCACTAATGAAAAACTGTTTTTT. Its protein is CSVKLATNEKLFF.